This T cell receptor beta chain was identified in a study of blood T cells in healthy people across ages. Findings and limits, study-wide: Possibly confounding the expanded clonotype changes was the fact that donor CMV status was unknown.

In its sample, this clonotype was seen many times. As yet, its antigen is unknown. Combining a sample-barcoded 5' primer with a J-beta primer mix, a second PCR ran for roughly 6 to 12 cycles. Each CDR3 protein is one row after TCRdb ran MiXCR on the 5' RACE reads. The sample holds hundreds of thousands of distinct CDR3 sequences, around half seen once. The CDR3 is made up of 14 amino acids. V lost 2 bases and J lost 8, with 13 bases in between. Looked up from germline, CDR1 is ENHRY and CDR2 is SYGVKD. Sequenced material: blood. The sequence was obtained from an elderly man in good health. The rearrangement uses TRBV10-3 and TRBJ2-1, with D maybe TRBD1 (5 bases). The CDR3 sequence is CAISEQSQGYEQFF. In nucleotides, the CDR3 is TGTGCCATCAGTGAGCAATCTCAGGGCTATGAGCAGTTCTTC.